One sample yielded the 17 T cell receptor beta chains listed below, sequenced in a study of blood T cell repertoires in COVID-19. Generated by immunoSEQ multiplex PCR, the TCRdb table keeps only in-frame clones and is missing some. The sample yields over 200,000 clones, 88% seen once. The specimen was peripheral blood. These receptors all come from a woman aged 55-70 years with acute or convalescent COVID-19.

This clone was seen a few times. V usage is TRBV27 and J usage is TRBJ2-1, with TRBD2 matching over 12 bases. From germline, CDR1 is MNHEY and CDR2 SMNVEV (reference sequence). The J segment lost 8 bases and the V segment lost 6 bases, leaving 11 bases of the junction unmatched. The CDR3 is 16 residues long. CDR3 sequence: CASSLRKTSGGHEQFF. CDR3 in DNA: TGTGCCAGCAGCCTGAGGAAGACTAGCGGGGGCCATGAGCAGTTCTTC.

Ten or more counts support this clone. CDR3 amino acids: CASSIRVFGANVLTF. In nucleotides, the CDR3 is TGTGCCAGTAGTATCAGGGTTTTTGGGGCCAACGTCCTGACTTTC. V usage is TRBV19 and J usage is TRBJ2-6; D is perhaps TRBD1 (5 bases). This CDR3 comprises 15 residues. Germline V gives CDR1 LNHDA, CDR2 SQIVND (reference sequence). Trimming left V 3 bases short and J 3 bases short, with 9 bases between.

This clone was seen once. This chain links TRBV19 with TRBJ2-4; TRBD2 agrees at 7 bases. Losses at the gene ends were 3 bases for V and 10 bases for J; bases not matched to a gene: 6. In germline, CDR1 is LNHDA, CDR2 SQIVND (reference sequence). CDR3 length equals 13 residues. In DNA, the CDR3 is TGTGCCAGTAGTATCGGGGGGACGGTTATTCAGTACTTC. This sequence encodes CASSIGGTVIQYF. Full variable domain (remainder filled in from reference TRBV19 and TRBJ2-4): DGGITQSPKYLFRKEGQNVTLSCEQNLNHDAMYWYRQDPGQGLRLIYYSQIVNDFQKGDIAEGYSVSREKKESFPLTVTSAQKNPTAFYLCASSIGGTVIQYFGAGTRLSVL.

The gene calls are TRBV3-1 (or the pseudogene TRBV3-2) and TRBJ2-2, with TRBD2 matching 8 bases. This CDR3 has 15 amino acids. The germline V gene has CDR1 LGHDT and CDR2 YNNKEL (reference sequence). Losses at the gene ends were 1 base for V and 7 bases for J; bases not matched to a gene: 5. CDR3 loop: CASSQVGGAVGELFF. For the CDR3, the DNA is TGTGCCAGCAGCCAAGTCGGGGGGGCCGTCGGGGAGCTGTTTTTT.

This clone has only one observation. The V and J genes are TRBV5-6 and TRBJ1-2; D is perhaps TRBD1 (5 bases). Deletions cut 6 bases from V and 4 bases from J, with 16 bases between. There are 14 residues in the CDR3. Germline CDR1 SGHDT, CDR2 YYEEEE. The CDR3 reads CASNPTAYFYGYTF. The CDR3 DNA follows: TGTGCCAGCAACCCGACAGCGTACTTCTATGGCTACACCTTC.

The chain couples TRBV11-2 to TRBJ2-1; 9 nucleotides match TRBD1. This CDR3 is 16 amino acids long. From germline, CDR1 is SGHAT and CDR2 FQNNGV. V trimming: 4 bases; J trimming: 3 bases; junction bases outside the gene matches: 7. CDR3 bases: TGTGCCAGCAGCTCGTTGGGACAGGGCAACTACAATGAGCAGTTCTTC. This sequence encodes CASSSLGQGNYNEQFF.

V is TRBV9 and J is TRBJ2-3, with 9 positions matching TRBD2. Germline CDR1 SGDLS, CDR2 YYNGEE. The junction had 12 bases not matched to a gene; V was cut back by 10 bases and J by 3 bases. The CDR3 is 15 residues long. The CDR3: CARAKREALTDTQYF. As DNA, the CDR3 is TGTGCCCGAGCCAAGCGGGAGGCCCTAACAGATACGCAGTATTTT.

The genes are TRBV5-1 and TRBJ1-1; TRBD1 matches 9 bases. With V trimmed by 4 bases and J by 12 bases, 10 bases remained unmatched. The CDR3 has 13 amino acids. Germline CDR1 reads SGHRS; CDR2 reads YFSETQ. This CDR3 reads CASSKAGTGKTFF. CDR3 nucleotide sequence: TGCGCCAGCAGCAAAGCCGGGACAGGGAAAACTTTCTTT.

As for this clone: Other DNA sequences in the sample encode the same CDR3. The genes are TRBV5-4 and TRBJ2-7; 9 nucleotides align to TRBD2. Losses at the gene ends were 5 bases for V and 3 bases for J; bases not matched to a gene: 6. The CDR3 runs to 14 residues. The germline gives CDR1 SGHNT, CDR2 YYREEE (reference sequence). CDR3 sequence (DNA): TGTGCCAGCAGTAGGACTAGCGAGATCTACGAGCAGTACTTC. This translates into CASSRTSEIYEQYF.

This chain links TRBV7-2 with TRBJ2-2; no clear D gene. Trimming cost V 5 bases and J 3 bases, with 4 bases left between them. The CDR3 totals 12 residues. Looked up from germline, CDR1 is SGHTA and CDR2 is FQGNSA. The DNA of the CDR3 is TGTGCCAGCAGCGTCTACACCGGGGAGCTGTTTTTT. It yields the protein CASSVYTGELFF. The variable domain in full, with the rest retrieved from reference TRBV7-2 and TRBJ2-2, is GAGVSQSPSNKVTEKGKDVELRCDPISGHTALYWYRQSLGQGLEFLIYFQGNSAPDKSGLPSDRFSAERTGGSVSTLTIQRTQQEDSAVYLCASSVYTGELFFGEGSRLTVL.

This CDR3 is CAISLMVAGEGTDTQYF. CDR3 sequence (DNA): TGTGCCATCAGCCTGATGGTAGCGGGAGAAGGAACAGATACGCAGTATTTT. V gene TRBV10-3 combines with J gene TRBJ2-3; 9 bases fit TRBD2. After removal of 6 bases from V and 3 bases from J, the junction contained 13 bases not matched to a gene. Germline CDR1 ENHRY, CDR2 SYGVKD. This CDR3 region has 17 residues.

This chain uses TRBV3-1 (or the pseudogene TRBV3-2) with TRBJ2-1, with 11 bases aligning to TRBD2. The CDR3 is 16 residues long. V trimming: 4 bases; J trimming: 6 bases; junction bases outside the gene matches: 8. CDR1 and CDR2 (germline): LGHDT, YNNKEL (reference sequence). The CDR3 DNA follows: TGTGCCAGCAGCCTGAGACTAGCGGGAAGGGGCAATGAGCAGTTCTTC. The encoded protein is CASSLRLAGRGNEQFF.

The J gene is TRBJ2-7, the V gene TRBV30, with TRBD1 as a possible D gene (6 bases). The CDR3 has 13 residues. Deletions cut 3 bases from V and 3 bases from J, with 12 bases between. CDR1 GTSNPN and CDR2 SVGIG come from the germline V gene (reference sequence). The CDR3 reads CAWRGGRGYEQYF. The CDR3 DNA follows: TGTGCCTGGAGAGGGGGAAGGGGCTACGAGCAGTACTTC.

This chain connects TRBV19 to TRBJ1-4; D gene unclear. This CDR3 contains 12 residues. Trimming removed 5 bases at V and 6 bases at J, with 7 bases between. Germline V CDR1 and CDR2: LNHDA, SQIVND (reference sequence). As DNA, the CDR3 is TGTGCCAGTAGTTTAAGCTATGAAAAACTGTTTTTT. This codes for CASSLSYEKLFF.

This chain links TRBV25-1 with TRBJ2-1; 10 positions agree with TRBD2. CDR3 size: 17 residues. Trimming removed 3 bases from V and 9 bases from J; junction bases left unmatched: 14. Germline V gene data show CDR1 as MGHDK and CDR2 as SYGVNS. DNA for the CDR3: TGTGCCAGCAGTGAGGGACTAGCGAGAAAAACCCGGGGTGAGCAGTTCTTC. Residues: CASSEGLARKTRGEQFF.

As to this clone: The junction and the germline gene differ at one end; a read error may be behind it. The chain is built from TRBV24-1 and TRBJ2-1; 11 nucleotides agree with TRBD1. This CDR3 contains 16 residues. Germline lookup yields CDR1 KGHDR and CDR2 SFDVKD. For the CDR3, the DNA is TGTGCCACCAGTGACCCGGGACAGGGGGGGCCCAATCAGCAGTTCTTC. This gives the protein CATSDPGQGGPNQQFF.

This chain connects TRBV19 to TRBJ2-4; maybe TRBD2 (5 bases). Germline CDR1 LNHDA, CDR2 SQIVND (reference sequence). The ends were cut back, 4 bases at V and 9 bases at J, with 22 bases in the middle. CDR3 size: 16 residues. In DNA, the CDR3 is TGTGCCAGTAGTAGCCCTACCCTAGCCAAAATCGGCATTCAGTACTTC. It yields the protein CASSSPTLAKIGIQYF.